Considering frequency, the clone carrying this T cell receptor (beta chain) is large. Its target is not known. CDR1 and CDR2 from the germline V gene are MDHEN and SYDVKM. CDR3 length: 16 amino acids. These data originate in a study of CD8 T cells in cerebrospinal fluid in Alzheimer's disease. Whole-study findings and limits: No causal link between EBV and Alzheimer's follows from EBV-specific cerebrospinal fluid TCRs, authors warned.

TCRdb reprocessed the 10x single-cell sequencing reads and stores each CDR3 protein as one record, lacking DNA. In all, the sample yields around 370 distinct CDR3 sequences. This clonotype was obtained from a human donor with mild cognitive impairment. The chain has TRBV28 and TRBJ1-5; TCRdb picks TRBD1, but there is no DNA to check that call. Sequenced input: cerebrospinal fluid. CDR3 loop: CASSPSTGMGNQPQHF.